This T cell receptor (beta chain) comes out of a study of cytomegalovirus exposure and HLA in healthy donors. Findings of the study overall: On later analysis, the bulk of CMV-associated TCR beta chains appeared to be HLA-restricted.

Amplification used 60 Vbeta primers and 13 Jbeta primers. Assay: immunoSEQ multiplex PCR; the TCRdb copy retains only in-frame clones and omits some. The repertoire has 190,000 or so clones, around 83% of them found once; the top ten carry over 5%. Concerning this clone: Antigen specificity is unknown.

CDR3 length equals 16 residues. Trimming took off 2 bases at V and 2 bases at J, with 16 bases between the two ends. The germline V gene encodes CDR1 SGHRS and CDR2 YFSETQ. The specimen was PBMCs. This TCR was sampled from a woman in her fifties or sixties in good health and CMV-seropositive. The chain uses TRBV5-1 and TRBJ2-5, with D possibly matching TRBD1 (6 bases). The CDR3 sequence is CASSFLTGSTQETQYF. DNA of the CDR3: TGCGCCAGCAGCTTCCTGACAGGATCGACTCAAGAGACCCAGTACTTC. Complete variable domain (other parts from reference TRBV5-1 and TRBJ2-5): KAGVTQTPRYLIKTRGQQVTLSCSPISGHRSVSWYQQTPGQGLQFLFEYFSETQRNKGNFPGRFSGRQFSNSRSEMNVSTLELGDSALYLCASSFLTGSTQETQYFGPGTRLLVL.